The T cell receptor (beta chain) under discussion was sequenced for a study of cytomegalovirus exposure and HLA in healthy donors. Primers for the PCR totalled 60 Vbeta and 13 Jbeta. The protocol was immunoSEQ multiplex PCR, while the TCRdb copy is restricted to in-frame clones and leaves out a portion. The table has around 150,000 clones, approximately 80% seen once; the top ten hold 1.8%. Healthy people donating bone marrow made up the donors. The CDR3 length is 19 residues. V lost 3 bases to trimming and J lost 9 bases; unmatched junction nucleotides: 24. The germline gives CDR1 MDHEN, CDR2 SYDVKM.

This receptor was identified in a female donor in good health and CMV-seropositive. The chain joins TRBV28 to TRBJ2-7, with 9 bases lining up with TRBD2. Sequenced material: PBMCs. The CDR3 sequence is CASSFVNFGGRGPLTGQYF. In DNA form, the CDR3 reads TGTGCCAGCAGTTTTGTGAATTTTGGCGGGAGGGGTCCTCTTACGGGGCAGTACTTC.